The TCR beta chain under discussion was sequenced for a study of PD-L1 blockade in urothelial cancer. Study-wide background: Patients took up atezolizumab in the mid-2010s at 1,200 mg intravenously every 3 weeks. When blood samples were assessed, the median T cell count was 141,255.

Sequencing used immunoSEQ multiplex PCR; TCRdb keeps in-frame clones, though not all of them. This repertoire shows approximately 100,000 clones, roughly 88% found once; its top ten account for roughly 2.3%. The CDR3 has 15 residues. Trimming took 3 bases from V and 6 from J; bases not matched to a gene: 11. Per germline, CDR1 SNHLY and CDR2 FYNNEI. This receptor was identified in a man aged 50-59 years with urothelial cancer. The V and J genes are TRBV2 and TRBJ2-7; 7 bases align to TRBD2. The sample was PBMCs, taken around atezolizumab (anti-PD-L1) treatment. The CDR3 protein is CASSDLVGGPGEQYF. CDR3 DNA: TGTGCCAGCAGTGATTTGGTGGGAGGGCCGGGCGAGCAGTACTTC.